Listed below are T cell receptor beta chains from one sample, sequenced in a study of CD8 T cells in ankylosing spondylitis. TCRdb reprocessed the 5' RACE reads via MiXCR and lists one record per CDR3 protein. The sample includes over 450,000 distinct CDR3 sequences, 12% of them seen just once. The specimen was blood, either unsorted or a sorted T cell fraction (not recorded which). The receptors here all came from a male donor with ankylosing spondylitis. Both conserved end residues are part of each CDR3. The order of the fields is J gene, V gene, clone size, D gene, CDR3 DNA, CDR3 protein. The D gene is left open where the match is weak. The size field is filled for only some rows; it gives once, few, many or a size class.

TRBJ1-1 TRBV20-1 few TRBD1 TGCAGTGCTGCCCGGGACAGGACGGCTGAAGCTTTCTTT CSAARDRTAEAFF
TRBJ2-3 TRBV7-9 few TRBD1 TGTGCCAGCAGCTCTATGGACAGGGCAGATACGCAGTATTTT CASSSMDRADTQYF
TRBJ2-3 TRBV3-1 many TRBD2 TGTGCCAGCAGCCCTCGGGAGGTTGGTACGCAGTATTTT CASSPREVGTQYF
TRBJ2-5 TRBV5-1 few TRBD1 TGCGCCAGCAGCTCCGGGACAGGCCCTCGGGAGACCCAGTACTTC CASSSGTGPRETQYF
TRBJ2-2 TRBV24-1 few TRBD1 TGTGCCACCAGTGATTTTAATAACAGGGGGCTCGCCGGGGAGCTGTTTTTT CATSDFNNRGLAGELFF
TRBJ2-5 TRBV11-2 . . TGTGCCAGCAGCTCAACCTCAGGGGTTTTCGAGACCCAGTACTTC CASSSTSGVFETQYF
TRBJ2-1 TRBV7-2 . TRBD2 TGTGCCAGCAGCTTAGTAAGCGGGATGGCCTACAATGAGCAGTTCTTC CASSLVSGMAYNEQFF
TRBJ2-7 TRBV7-2 few . TGTGCCACTAGGGGGGGACGCGAGCAGTACTTC CATRGGREQYF
TRBJ2-3 TRBV6-1 few TRBD1 TGTGCCAGCAGTGGAGGGGGCGCAGGGTCCGATACGCAGTATTTT CASSGGGAGSDTQYF
TRBJ1-2 TRBV27 few . TGTGCCAGCAGTTTCTCCGAGGCAGCCTACGGAGGCTACACCTTC CASSFSEAAYGGYTF
TRBJ2-1 TRBV5-1 . TRBD2 TGCGCCAGCTCTAGCGGGCGAGACTCCAATGAGCAGTTCTTC CASSSGRDSNEQFF
TRBJ2-1 TRBV3-1 . TRBD2 TGTGCCAGCAGCAAACTAGCGGATTACAATGAGCAGTTCTTC CASSKLADYNEQFF
TRBJ2-2 TRBV5-1 . TRBD2 TGCGCCAGCAGCTTGCGGACTAGCGGGAGTGTCACCGGGGAGCTGTTTTTT CASSLRTSGSVTGELFF
TRBJ1-5 TRBV20-1 few TRBD1 TGCAGTGCTGCCGAGGGGACAGGGTTGAGTATTAATCAGCCCCAGCATTTT CSAAEGTGLSINQPQHF
TRBJ1-5 TRBV6-2/TRBV6-3 few TRBD1 TGTGCCAGCAGCTGGACAGGGGGCACCGGTAGCAATCAGCCCCAGCATTTT CASSWTGGTGSNQPQHF
TRBJ2-1 TRBV9 few . TGTGCCAGCAGCGTTGGGGCCAACAATGAGCAGTTCTTC CASSVGANNEQFF
TRBJ1-3 TRBV5-6 . . TGTGCCAGCAGCTTGGAGCCAGGGCCTGGAAACACCATATATTTT CASSLEPGPGNTIYF
TRBJ1-1 TRBV29-1 many . TGCAGTAGTTCCCAGAACACTGAAGCTTTCTTT CSSSQNTEAFF
TRBJ2-5 TRBV6-5 few TRBD2 TGTGCCAGCAGTTTTAGTCCGACTAGCGGCATACAAGAGACCCAGTACTTC CASSFSPTSGIQETQYF
TRBJ1-2 TRBV29-1 many . TGCAGCGTCAGTGCTAACTATGGCTACACCTTC CSVSANYGYTF
TRBJ2-3 TRBV20-1 . . TGCAGTGTGGTAGGCGGGACGACCACAGATACGCAGTATTTT CSVVGGTTTDTQYF
TRBJ1-6 TRBV30 few TRBD1 TGTGCCTGGTTGACAGGGAGTTTCGGTTCACCCCTCCACTTT CAWLTGSFGSPLHF
TRBJ2-7 TRBV12-3/TRBV12-4 few TRBD2 TGTGCCAGCAGCGCCTCGGGACTAGCGGGAGACTACGAGCAGTACTTC CASSASGLAGDYEQYF
TRBJ2-1 TRBV6-2/TRBV6-3 few . TGTGCCAGCAGTTACTCCGAGGGAGAGCAGTTCTTC CASSYSEGEQFF
TRBJ1-4 TRBV12-3/TRBV12-4 . . TGTGCCAGCCGGGGGGGCCCGGCGGGAAAACTGTTTTTT CASRGGPAGKLFF
TRBJ1-1 TRBV12-3/TRBV12-4 many . TGTGCCAGCACCACCGACCTGGGGGAAGCTTTCTTT CASTTDLGEAFF
TRBJ2-7 TRBV6-2/TRBV6-3 few . TGTGCCAGCAGTTACCTCCCAGGGGTCTACGAGCAGTACTTC CASSYLPGVYEQYF